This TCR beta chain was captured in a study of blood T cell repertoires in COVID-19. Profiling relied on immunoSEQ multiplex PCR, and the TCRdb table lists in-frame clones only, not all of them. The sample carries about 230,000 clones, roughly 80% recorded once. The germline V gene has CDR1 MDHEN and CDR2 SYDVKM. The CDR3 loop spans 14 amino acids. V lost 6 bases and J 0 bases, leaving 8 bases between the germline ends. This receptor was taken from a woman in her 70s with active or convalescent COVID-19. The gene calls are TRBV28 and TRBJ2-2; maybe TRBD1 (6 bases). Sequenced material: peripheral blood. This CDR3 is CASRDSANTGELFF. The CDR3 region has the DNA TGTGCCAGCAGGGACAGCGCGAACACCGGGGAGCTGTTTTTT. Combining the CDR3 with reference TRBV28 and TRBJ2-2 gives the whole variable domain DVKVTQSSRYLVKRTGEKVFLECVQDMDHENMFWYRQDPGLGLRLIYFSYDVKMKEKGDIPEGYSVSREKKERFSLILESASTNQTSMYLCASRDSANTGELFFGEGSRLTVL.